This is a list of T cell receptor beta chains from one sample in a study of human T cells and chemical hapten exposure. One entry per CDR3 protein, called by TCRdb with MiXCR from the RACE reads. The table records 100,000 to 150,000 distinct CDR3 sequences, 11% of them present only once. Sequenced here: whole blood, sampled in connection with sensitization to the hapten diphenylcyclopropenone (DPC). Source of these receptors: a woman aged 50 to 65 with alopecia areata. Some clones in this sample may be carry-over from other donors' samples. The CDR3 runs from the conserved cysteine through the conserved F or W. D genes are given only for firm matches. Rows give clone size only sometimes, using once, few, many, or a class for an expanded clone.

D	V	size	J	CDR3	DNA
NA	TRBV3-1	NA	TRBJ2-7	CASSQDSGEQYF	TGTGCCAGCAGCCAAGATTCGGGTGAGCAGTACTTC
TRBD1	TRBV6-2/TRBV6-3	NA	TRBJ1-1	CASRIQGAPEAFF	TGTGCCAGCAGGATACAGGGGGCCCCTGAAGCTTTCTTT
NA	TRBV11-2	NA	TRBJ2-1	CASSLGDRTVRFF	TGTGCCAGCAGCTTAGGGGATAGGACCGTGCGGTTCTTC
TRBD2	TRBV7-2	NA	TRBJ2-1	CASSNREGASGSGYNEQFF	TGTGCCAGCAGCAACCGGGAGGGGGCTAGCGGGAGTGGCTACAATGAGCAGTTCTTC
NA	TRBV5-1	many	TRBJ2-7	CASSLGVPGYYEQYF	TGCGCCAGCAGCTTGGGGGTTCCAGGGTACTACGAGCAGTACTTC
TRBD2	TRBV30	NA	TRBJ2-3	CAWTASGFPGDTQYF	TGTGCCTGGACGGCTAGCGGCTTCCCAGGAGATACGCAGTATTTT
NA	TRBV27	NA	TRBJ1-1	CARSLQGYTEAFF	TGTGCCAGGAGTCTTCAGGGATACACTGAAGCTTTCTTT
NA	TRBV10-3	few	TRBJ2-1	CAIREPSKGSNEQFF	TGTGCCATCAGGGAACCTAGTAAAGGTTCCAATGAGCAGTTCTTC
NA	TRBV9	many	TRBJ2-7	CASSAPQSYEQYF	TGTGCCAGCAGCGCCCCACAATCCTACGAGCAGTACTTC
NA	TRBV28	NA	TRBJ1-1	CASSFGAAEAFF	TGTGCCAGCAGTTTTGGCGCTGCCGAAGCTTTCTTT
TRBD2	TRBV19	few	TRBJ2-1	CASSIGLAGANEQFF	TGTGCCAGTAGTATTGGACTAGCGGGAGCCAATGAGCAGTTCTTC
NA	TRBV27	NA	TRBJ1-6	CASTTTSNSPLHF	TGTGCCAGCACGACAACATCTAATTCACCCCTCCACTTT
NA	TRBV30	NA	TRBJ1-5	CAWSVRSGNQPQHF	TGTGCCTGGAGTGTACGGAGTGGCAATCAGCCCCAGCATTTT
NA	TRBV6-6	many	TRBJ1-4	CASSYSPPPGWLTTNEKLFF	TGTGCCAGCAGTTACTCTCCCCCTCCGGGTTGGCTGACAACTAATGAAAAACTGTTTTTT
NA	TRBV29-1	many	TRBJ2-1	CSGGRTGDNEQFF	TGCAGCGGGGGCCGTACTGGGGACAATGAGCAGTTCTTC
NA	TRBV4-3	few	TRBJ2-1	CASSQDSRAGSSYNEQFF	TGCGCCAGCAGCCAAGACTCAAGGGCGGGGAGCTCCTACAATGAGCAGTTCTTC
TRBD2	TRBV4-2	many	TRBJ2-7	CASPPGGGGPNEQYF	TGTGCCAGCCCACCGGGGGGGGGAGGGCCGAACGAGCAGTACTTC
NA	TRBV12-3/TRBV12-4	many	TRBJ1-4	CASSRNEKLFF	TGTGCCAGCAGTCGCAATGAAAAACTGTTTTTT
NA	TRBV15	NA	TRBJ1-2	CATSSGGGGGYTF	TGTGCCACCAGCAGCGGGGGTGGTGGTGGCTACACCTTC
NA	TRBV5-4	few	TRBJ2-1	CASSTGGQAYNEQFF	TGTGCCAGCAGCACGGGGGGACAGGCCTACAATGAGCAGTTCTTC
NA	TRBV12-3/TRBV12-4	NA	TRBJ1-6	CASSSLPGLPLHF	TGTGCCAGCAGTTCCCTTCCGGGTTTACCCCTCCACTTT
NA	TRBV4-3	few	TRBJ2-1	CASSPQRTYNEQFF	TGCGCCAGCAGCCCCCAGCGGACCTACAATGAGCAGTTCTTC
NA	TRBV2	few	TRBJ2-7	CASSELGVNQGYEQYF	TGTGCCAGCAGTGAATTAGGGGTAAACCAAGGATACGAGCAGTACTTC
NA	TRBV5-1	NA	TRBJ1-1	CASSLAGSGNTEAFF	TGCGCCAGCAGCTTGGCCGGGTCAGGGAACACTGAAGCTTTCTTT
NA	TRBV20-1	NA	TRBJ1-4	CSAENRVTNEKLFF	TGCAGTGCAGAGAACAGGGTGACTAATGAAAAACTGTTTTTT
TRBD2	TRBV6-6	few	TRBJ2-1	CASTDKRGTYNEQFF	TGTGCCAGCACCGATAAGCGGGGGACCTACAATGAGCAGTTCTTC
NA	TRBV18	many	TRBJ1-5	CASSPTRGEGNQPQHF	TGTGCCAGCTCACCAACGAGGGGAGAGGGCAATCAGCCCCAGCATTTT
NA	TRBV7-9	many	TRBJ2-3	CASSLGGETDTQYF	TGTGCCAGCAGCTTAGGAGGCGAAACAGATACGCAGTATTTT
NA	TRBV12-3/TRBV12-4	few	TRBJ2-3	CASSGRVGAHRTDTQYF	TGTGCCAGCAGTGGGCGTGTGGGGGCGCATCGCACAGATACGCAGTATTTT
NA	TRBV28	NA	TRBJ2-6	CATHSGANVLTF	TGTGCCACCCACTCTGGGGCCAACGTCCTGACTTTC
NA	TRBV7-2	few	TRBJ2-5	CASGWRLPIYPQYF	TGTGCCAGCGGATGGCGGCTACCGATTTATCCCCAGTACTTC
NA	TRBV5-1	NA	TRBJ2-6	CASARTNAGANVPTF	TGCGCCAGCGCCAGGACTAACGCGGGGGCCAACGTCCCGACTTTC
TRBD1	TRBV20-1	NA	TRBJ1-4	CSARDFTGENEKLFF	TGCAGTGCTAGGGACTTTACAGGGGAAAATGAAAAACTGTTTTTT
NA	TRBV25-1	NA	TRBJ2-3	CASSEYVSGGADTQYF	TGTGCCAGCAGTGAATACGTATCAGGGGGGGCAGATACGCAGTATTTT
NA	TRBV5-1	few	TRBJ2-3	CASSLEGLTDTQYF	TGCGCCAGCAGCTTAGAAGGGTTGACAGATACGCAGTATTTT
NA	TRBV2	NA	TRBJ1-4	CASSEEVVGEKLFF	TGTGCCAGCAGTGAAGAAGTGGTAGGGGAAAAACTGTTTTTT
NA	TRBV15	NA	TRBJ2-7	CATSGESYEQYF	TGTGCCACTTCGGGGGAGTCCTACGAGCAGTACTTC
NA	TRBV6-6	many	TRBJ2-3	CASRFASTDTQYF	TGTGCCAGCAGATTCGCGTCCACAGATACGCAGTATTTT
NA	TRBV29-1	NA	TRBJ2-2	CSVDPGAGELFF	TGCAGCGTTGATCCGGGAGCCGGGGAGCTGTTTTTT
NA	TRBV18	NA	TRBJ2-3	CASRIAGADTQYF	TGTGCCAGCCGAATAGCAGGGGCAGATACGCAGTATTTT
TRBD2	TRBV20-1	few	TRBJ2-1	CSALSAGDEQFF	TGCAGTGCCCTCTCGGCGGGAGATGAGCAGTTCTTC
NA	TRBV9	NA	TRBJ1-1	CASSVGVGLNTEAFF	TGTGCCAGCAGCGTAGGTGTAGGTTTGAACACTGAAGCTTTCTTT
TRBD2	TRBV29-1	NA	TRBJ2-1	CSCSGGRNNEQFF	TGCAGCTGCTCGGGCGGGAGAAATAATGAGCAGTTCTTC
TRBD1	TRBV6-2/TRBV6-3	few	TRBJ2-3	CASSPRQGAGDTQYF	TGTGCCAGCAGCCCTCGTCAGGGGGCGGGAGATACGCAGTATTTT
NA	TRBV6-2/TRBV6-3	few	TRBJ1-5	CASSYGQSNQPQHF	TGTGCCAGCAGTTACGGGCAGTCCAATCAGCCCCAGCATTTT
TRBD2	TRBV29-1	NA	TRBJ2-1	CSVGGTSGNMGEQFF	TGCAGCGTTGGGGGGACTAGCGGGAATATGGGTGAGCAGTTCTTC
NA	TRBV9	few	TRBJ2-1	CASSVVDRDNEQFF	TGTGCCAGCAGCGTAGTAGACAGAGACAATGAGCAGTTCTTC
TRBD2	TRBV27	NA	TRBJ2-7	CASSLGTSDEQYF	TGTGCCAGCAGTTTAGGGACTAGCGACGAGCAGTACTTC
TRBD2	TRBV7-2	many	TRBJ2-1	CASRLAGGYNEQFF	TGTGCCTCACGACTAGCGGGGGGATACAATGAGCAGTTCTTC
TRBD2	TRBV7-2	many	TRBJ2-5	CASRGSGGRQETQYF	TGTGCCAGCAGGGGTAGCGGGGGACGGCAAGAGACCCAGTACTTC
NA	TRBV20-1	many	TRBJ2-2	CSASGGGLGTGELFF	TGCAGTGCTAGCGGGGGAGGTTTGGGCACCGGGGAGCTGTTTTTT
TRBD1	TRBV6-5	few	TRBJ2-7	CASSYSDRVEYEQYF	TGTGCCAGCAGTTACAGCGACAGGGTAGAATACGAGCAGTACTTC
TRBD1	TRBV10-3	few	TRBJ1-1	CAISLGQEENSEAFF	TGTGCCATCAGCCTGGGACAGGAAGAAAACTCTGAAGCTTTCTTT
TRBD1	TRBV6-1	few	TRBJ2-1	CASSVEQGNHEQFF	TGTGCCAGCAGTGTTGAACAGGGGAACCATGAGCAGTTCTTC
TRBD1	TRBV29-1	few	TRBJ2-7	CSVGGQGAFYEQYF	TGCAGCGTTGGGGGACAGGGGGCGTTTTACGAGCAGTACTTC
TRBD1	TRBV7-2	NA	TRBJ1-1	CASSLDLWTGPQREEAFF	TGTGCCAGCAGCTTAGACCTCTGGACAGGCCCTCAAAGGGAGGAAGCTTTCTTT
TRBD2	TRBV29-1	many	TRBJ2-7	CSGRTSGTEQYF	TGCAGCGGGCGGACTAGCGGGACCGAGCAGTACTTC
NA	TRBV6-2/TRBV6-3	few	TRBJ1-1	CASSYSTGEAFF	TGTGCCAGCAGTTACTCAACGGGTGAAGCTTTCTTT
NA	TRBV20-1	NA	TRBJ2-2	CSAPRDFFTGELFF	TGCAGTGCTCCCCGGGACTTTTTTACCGGGGAGCTGTTTTTT